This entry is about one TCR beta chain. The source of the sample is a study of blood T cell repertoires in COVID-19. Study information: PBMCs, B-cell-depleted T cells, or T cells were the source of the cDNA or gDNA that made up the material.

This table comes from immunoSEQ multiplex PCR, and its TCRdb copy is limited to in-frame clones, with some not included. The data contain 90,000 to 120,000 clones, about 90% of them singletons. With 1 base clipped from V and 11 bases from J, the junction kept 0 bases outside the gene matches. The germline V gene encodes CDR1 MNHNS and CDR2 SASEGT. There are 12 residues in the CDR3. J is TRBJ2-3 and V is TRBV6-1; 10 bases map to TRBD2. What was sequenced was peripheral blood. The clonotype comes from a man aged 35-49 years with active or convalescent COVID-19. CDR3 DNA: TGTGCCAGCAGTGAAGGACTAGCGGGGCAGTATTTT. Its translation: CASSEGLAGQYF.